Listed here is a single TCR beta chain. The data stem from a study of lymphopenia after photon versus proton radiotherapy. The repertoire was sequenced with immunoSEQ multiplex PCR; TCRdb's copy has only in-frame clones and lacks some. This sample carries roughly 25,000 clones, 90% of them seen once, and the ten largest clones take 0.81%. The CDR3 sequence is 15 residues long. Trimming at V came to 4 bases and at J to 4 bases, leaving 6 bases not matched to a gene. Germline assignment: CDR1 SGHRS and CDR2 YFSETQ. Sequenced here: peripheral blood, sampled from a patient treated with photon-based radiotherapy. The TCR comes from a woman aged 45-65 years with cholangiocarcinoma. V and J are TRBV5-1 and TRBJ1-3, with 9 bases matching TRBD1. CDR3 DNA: TGCGCCAGCAGCAAAGACAGGGGGTTAGGAAACACCATATATTTT. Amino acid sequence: CASSKDRGLGNTIYF.